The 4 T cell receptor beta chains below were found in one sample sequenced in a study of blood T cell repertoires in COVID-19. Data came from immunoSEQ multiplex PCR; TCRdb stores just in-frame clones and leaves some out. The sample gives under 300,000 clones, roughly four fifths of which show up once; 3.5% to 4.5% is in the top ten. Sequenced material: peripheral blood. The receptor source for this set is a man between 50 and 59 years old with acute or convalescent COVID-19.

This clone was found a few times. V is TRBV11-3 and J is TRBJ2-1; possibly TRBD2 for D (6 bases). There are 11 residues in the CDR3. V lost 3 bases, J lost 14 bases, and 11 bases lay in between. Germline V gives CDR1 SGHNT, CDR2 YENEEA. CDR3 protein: CASSFAGREFF. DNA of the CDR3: TGTGCCAGCAGCTTCGCGGGAAGGGAGTTCTTC.

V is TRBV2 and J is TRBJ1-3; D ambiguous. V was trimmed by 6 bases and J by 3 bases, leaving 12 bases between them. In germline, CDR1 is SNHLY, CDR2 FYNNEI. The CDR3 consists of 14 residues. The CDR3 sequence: CASSPEHFGNTIYF. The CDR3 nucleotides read TGTGCCAGCAGCCCAGAACATTTTGGAAACACCATATATTTT. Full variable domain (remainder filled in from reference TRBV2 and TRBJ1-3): EPEVTQTPSHQVTQMGQEVILRCVPISNHLYFYWYRQILGQKVEFLVSFYNNEISEKSEIFDDQFSVERPDGSNFTLKIRSTKLEDSAMYFCASSPEHFGNTIYFGEGSWLTVV.

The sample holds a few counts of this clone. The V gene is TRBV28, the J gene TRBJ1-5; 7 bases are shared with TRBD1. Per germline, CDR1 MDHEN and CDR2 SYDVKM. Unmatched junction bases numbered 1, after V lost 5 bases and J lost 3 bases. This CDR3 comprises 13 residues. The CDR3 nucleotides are TGTGCCAGCAGTCAGGGGGTCAATCAGCCCCAGCATTTT. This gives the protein CASSQGVNQPQHF.

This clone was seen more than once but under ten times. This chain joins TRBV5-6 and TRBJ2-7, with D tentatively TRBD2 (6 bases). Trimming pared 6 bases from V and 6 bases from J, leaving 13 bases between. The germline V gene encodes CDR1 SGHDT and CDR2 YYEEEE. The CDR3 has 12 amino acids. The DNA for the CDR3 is TGTGCCAGCAAGGAGGGAGCGGCCGAGCAGTACTTC. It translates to CASKEGAAEQYF.